These 13 T cell receptor beta chains originate from one sample sequenced in a study of human thymus T cells. Generated by immunoSEQ multiplex PCR, the TCRdb table keeps only in-frame clones and is missing some. The sample contains around 70,000 clones, roughly 94% of which appear only once. Thymic samples were excised during corrective heart operations. Material for sequencing was thymus tissue. The source is a girl under three years old with a congenital heart defect but otherwise immunologically healthy.

The chain uses TRBV6-5 and TRBJ1-2, with D unresolved. The CDR3 totals 14 residues. Germline CDR1 reads MNHEY; CDR2 reads SVGAGI. Deletions cut 7 bases from V and 6 bases from J, with 18 bases between. The CDR3 sequence is CASIPTRGQDGYTF. In DNA form, the CDR3 reads TGTGCCAGCATCCCCACCCGGGGTCAGGATGGCTACACCTTC.

The chain employs TRBV7-9 and TRBJ1-3; D is undetermined. The CDR3 loop spans 14 amino acids. V was cut by 4 bases and J by 3 bases, with 10 bases left in between. Germline loops: CDR1 SEHNR, CDR2 FQNEAQ (reference sequence). The CDR3 here is CASSSRRDGNTIYF. DNA for the CDR3: TGTGCCAGCAGCTCACGGAGGGATGGAAACACCATATATTTT.

V gene TRBV4-1 combines with J gene TRBJ2-1; D is unclear. The germline V and J ends were trimmed by 0 bases and 8 bases, with 11 bases remaining between them. Germline values: CDR1 MGHRA, CDR2 YSYEKL. This CDR3 has 14 residues. CDR3 in amino acids: CASSQDLRGDEQFF. As DNA, the CDR3 is TGCGCCAGCAGCCAAGATTTGCGTGGGGATGAGCAGTTCTTC.

V usage is TRBV30 and J usage is TRBJ1-1; TRBD1 is a possible D gene (6 bases). Germline values: CDR1 GTSNPN, CDR2 SVGIG (reference sequence). This CDR3 has 15 amino acids. V shed 0 bases and J shed 0 bases, with 11 bases lying between them. CDR3 loop: CAWSVRTVMNTEAFF. In DNA, the CDR3 is TGTGCCTGGAGTGTACGGACAGTTATGAACACTGAAGCTTTCTTT. Drawing the rest from reference TRBV30 and TRBJ1-1, the complete variable domain is SQTIHQWPATLVQPVGSPLSLECTVEGTSNPNLYWYRQAAGRGLQLLFYSVGIGQISSEVPQNLSASRPQDRQFILSSKKLLLSDSGFYLCAWSVRTVMNTEAFFGQGTRLTVV.

V gene TRBV19 combines with J gene TRBJ2-5; TRBD2 matches at 11 bases. This CDR3 is built from 19 residues. The germline V gene has CDR1 LNHDA and CDR2 SQIVND (reference sequence). Trimming cost V 5 bases and J 5 bases; bases outside gene matches: 19. CDR3 region: CASSPTRDSGREKDETQYF. For the CDR3, the DNA is TGTGCCAGTAGTCCAACCCGCGATAGCGGGAGGGAAAAGGATGAGACCCAGTACTTC. Full variable domain (outside the CDR3, taken from reference TRBV19 and TRBJ2-5): DGGITQSPKYLFRKEGQNVTLSCEQNLNHDAMYWYRQDPGQGLRLIYYSQIVNDFQKGDIAEGYSVSREKKESFPLTVTSAQKNPTAFYLCASSPTRDSGREKDETQYFGPGTRLLVL.

The rearrangement joins TRBV25-1 to TRBJ2-7, with TRBD1 matching over 11 bases. The V gene end was trimmed by 4 bases and the J gene end by 9 bases; junction bases not matched to a gene: 2. The germline gives CDR1 MGHDK, CDR2 SYGVNS. This CDR3 is 12 amino acids long. CDR3 bases: TGTGCCAGCAGTGGGACAGGGGGCGTGCAGTACTTC. Encoded protein: CASSGTGGVQYF.

The genes are TRBV6-1 and TRBJ1-3; D may be TRBD1 (5 bases). Per germline, CDR1 MNHNS and CDR2 SASEGT. The V end was cut by 7 bases, the J end by 9 bases, with 19 bases between. CDR3 length equals 14 residues. The chain's CDR3 is CASTTMGGVATIYF. Here the CDR3 DNA reads TGTGCCAGCACCACAATGGGGGGAGTCGCCACCATATATTTT.

This clone was seen once. This chain links TRBV4-1 with TRBJ1-5, with 8 bases aligning to TRBD1. Germline V CDR1 and CDR2: MGHRA, YSYEKL. There are 14 residues in the CDR3. Trimming cost V 1 base and J 4 bases; bases outside gene matches: 0. In nucleotides, the CDR3 is TGCGCCAGCAGCCAAGGGGACAGGAATCAGCCCCAGCATTTT. It encodes CASSQGDRNQPQHF.

J is TRBJ1-2 and V is TRBV6-5; D might be TRBD1 (6 bases). V was shortened by 9 bases and J by 4 bases, with 15 bases between the two germline ends. CDR1 MNHEY and CDR2 SVGAGI come from the germline V gene. The CDR3 is 13 amino acids. The CDR3 DNA reads TGTGCCAGTCGAACAGGGCAGGGCTATGGCTACACCTTC. Protein sequence: CASRTGQGYGYTF.

This rearrangement joins TRBV7-3 to TRBJ2-5, with D possibly matching TRBD1 (6 bases). Trimming cost V 4 bases and J 5 bases, with 11 bases left between them. Per germline, CDR1 SGHTA and CDR2 FQGTGA. This CDR3 has 13 residues. CDR3 in DNA: TGTGCCAGCAGCTCAGGGGTGTTGGAGACCCAGTACTTC. This sequence encodes CASSSGVLETQYF.

This chain links TRBV29-1 with TRBJ1-1, with D possibly matching TRBD1 (5 bases). The CDR3 covers 14 residues. Germline V gene sequence: CDR1 SQVTM, CDR2 ANQGSEA. Trimming removed 8 bases from V and 0 bases from J, with 16 bases in between. DNA of the CDR3: TGCAGCCCCTGGGGGGACTCCATGAACACTGAAGCTTTCTTT. Its protein is CSPWGDSMNTEAFF. Together with reference TRBV29-1 and TRBJ1-1, the CDR3 gives the full variable domain: SAVISQKPSRDICQRGTSLTIQCQVDSQVTMMFWYRQQPGQSLTLIATANQGSEATYESGFVIDKFPISRPNLTFSTLTVSNMSPEDSSIYLCSPWGDSMNTEAFFGQGTRLTVV.

The V and J genes are TRBV14 and TRBJ2-3; no firm D call. Trimming removed 4 bases at V and 0 bases at J, with 5 bases between. The germline V gene encodes CDR1 SGHDN and CDR2 FVKESK. The CDR3 extends over 13 amino acids. This CDR3 is CASSPLSTDTQYF. Written as DNA, the CDR3 is TGTGCCAGCAGCCCACTAAGCACAGATACGCAGTATTTT.

J is TRBJ2-1 and V is TRBV4-3, with 9 positions matching TRBD2. V lost 0 bases, J lost 6 bases, and 6 bases stayed unmatched. Germline CDR1 and CDR2: LGHNA and YSLEER. This CDR3 contains 16 residues. The CDR3, as DNA: TGCGCCAGCAGCCAAGATTTATTAGCGGGAGTCAATGAGCAGTTCTTC. This encodes CASSQDLLAGVNEQFF.